This TCR beta chain was sequenced in a study of T cell changes during pregnancy in multiple sclerosis (dated by TCRdb to between 2018 and 2020). For context, the study as a whole: In women with multiple sclerosis, the researchers looked at how the T cell repertoire shifted as pregnancy progressed.

The library was generated by the immunoSEQ multiplex PCR assay. TCRdb carries this immuneACCESS record with in-frame sequences only. Its versions omit some clonotypes, under half of them owing to an unresolved V gene in the studies checked, with the rest unexplained. Present in this sample are 40,000 or so clones, around 90% of which were seen just once. 0.43% of the sample goes to the ten largest clones. A remark on this clone: Its antigen target is currently unknown. No qualities accompany the bases; no much larger clone lies one base away.

From cysteine to phenylalanine, the CDR3 is 15 amino acids long. CDR3 DNA is the only sequence kept; it has 45 bases, read in frame from the first base. Cut back by 5 bases and 6 bases, the V and J ends lie 16 bases apart. Taken from the germline V gene, the CDR1 and CDR2 loops are SGHVS and FQNEAQ. The sequences come from CD4+ T cells from peripheral blood mononuclear cells, collected in the third trimester of pregnancy. The sequence was collected from a female donor with multiple sclerosis, enrolled in a pregnancy study. Rearrangement joined TRBV7-8 to TRBJ2-2, with a weak D call of TRBD2 (5 bases match). The DNA reads as follows: TGTGCCAGCAGCCCCGGGGTTCTGGGCGCCGGGGAGCTGTTTTTT. Its protein product is CASSPGVLGAGELFF.